The clone carrying this TCR beta chain was seen a handful of times. The data derive from a study of identical twins. TCRdb recomputed calls from the 5' RACE reads with MiXCR, one row per CDR3 protein. Seen here are a few hundred thousand distinct CDR3 sequences, 24% observed once, and the top ten hold about 2.9%. The CDR3 runs 13 residues. The V gene end was trimmed by 7 bases and the J gene end by 8 bases; junction bases not matched to a gene: 7. CDR1 is SGHTA, CDR2 FQGNSA, per germline. This sample was shared with a second study, whose subject was T cells expressing NK-cell markers.

The source is a woman aged 18-29 years in good health. The chain links TRBV7-2 to TRBJ2-4; 8 bases map to TRBD2. The sample taken for sequencing was CD4+ T cells sorted from blood. The CDR3 sequence: CASKREYVDIQYF. DNA of the CDR3: TGTGCCAGCAAGCGGGAGTATGTGGACATTCAGTACTTC.